This entry features one T cell receptor (beta chain) sequence. Assay used: immunoSEQ multiplex PCR; TCRdb lists only in-frame clones, some missing. The sample holds about 160,000 clones, about 92% seen once. This entry is derived from a study of blood T cell repertoires in COVID-19. The wider study: The United States, Italy and Spain provided the acute and convalescent COVID-19 samples. The cDNA or gDNA used as material had been derived from T cells, B-cell-depleted T cells, or PBMCs.

Sequencing used peripheral blood. This TCR was recovered from a man aged 25 to 40 with COVID-19, enrolled during active disease.

The CDR3 DNA reads as TGTGCCAGTAGTATAGGTCCGGGGGTCAACGAGCAGTACTTC. It translates to CASSIGPGVNEQYF. V gene TRBV19 combines with J gene TRBJ2-7, with D possibly TRBD2 on 6 matching bases. V gave up 1 base and J gave up 5 bases, with 12 bases separating them. There are 14 residues in the CDR3. Looked up from germline, CDR1 is LNHDA and CDR2 is SQIVND (reference sequence). Variable domain in full (rest from reference TRBV19 and TRBJ2-7): DGGITQSPKYLFRKEGQNVTLSCEQNLNHDAMYWYRQDPGQGLRLIYYSQIVNDFQKGDIAEGYSVSREKKESFPLTVTSAQKNPTAFYLCASSIGPGVNEQYFGPGTRLTVT.